This TCR beta chain was sequenced during a study of regulatory T cells in long-lasting Graves disease. Whole-study results and caveats: New patients shared fewer public clonotypes (around 970) than persistent patients did (around 3,000). Possibly, accuracy suffered from the small sample size.

Indicated time point: newly diagnosed GD, antithyroid drugs for less than 3 months. Preparation of the TCR library used RNA extracted from PBMCs. The authors drew 7.5 to 10 milliliters of peripheral blood into EDTA tubes. Assembly of TCR beta libraries relied on iRepertoire HTBI primers together with Arm-PCR of CDR3 regions. TCRdb re-called the multiplex PCR reads through MiXCR, storing one row per CDR3 protein. The sample yields approximately 540,000 distinct CDR3 sequences, 12% seen once. With regard to this clonotype: Its antigen remains unidentified.

V was pared by 6 bases and J by 3 bases, with 20 bases between. The CDR3 contains 16 residues. This sample also appeared in a second study, on T cells in Graves' hyperthyroidism and ophthalmopathy. That work adds: RT-PCR in the first round (using the HTBI primer set) targeted the TCR CDR3.

The sample here was peripheral blood mononuclear cells (PBMCs), taken at new diagnosis, from a patient treated with antithyroid drugs. The genes are TRBV12-3 or TRBV12-4 and TRBJ1-2; D possibly corresponds to TRBD1 (5 bases). The source of this sequence is a woman between 25 and 40 years old with Graves disease. Here the CDR3 DNA reads TGTGCCAGCAGCCCCCACCGGGGGAGACAGCACTATGGCTACACCTTC. It yields the protein CASSPHRGRQHYGYTF.